This T cell receptor beta chain originates from a study of T cell responses to AZD1222 COVID-19 vaccine. General study points: Within unmutated variant regions lay the reported targets of nearly half of spike-specific TCRs. Clonal diversity may have been underestimated in mostly white British donors.

CDR1 and CDR2 (germline): MDHEN, SYDVKM. This CDR3 is 14 amino acids long. V was pared by 2 bases and J by 3 bases, with 11 bases between. A word on this clone: Its antigen is currently unknown.

Sequencing was performed with immunoSEQ multiplex PCR; in TCRdb, only in-frame clones are kept and a portion is missing. The sample includes 150,000 or so clones, roughly nine tenths of them seen just once. The TCR was taken from an adult in good health. The rearrangement uses TRBV28 and TRBJ2-7, with D perhaps TRBD1 (6 bases). The sequencing used peripheral blood, collected on day 0 of AZD1222 vaccination. CDR3 protein: CASSLGGSSYEQYF. CDR3 DNA sequence: TGTGCCAGCAGTTTAGGGGGCAGCAGCTACGAGCAGTACTTC.